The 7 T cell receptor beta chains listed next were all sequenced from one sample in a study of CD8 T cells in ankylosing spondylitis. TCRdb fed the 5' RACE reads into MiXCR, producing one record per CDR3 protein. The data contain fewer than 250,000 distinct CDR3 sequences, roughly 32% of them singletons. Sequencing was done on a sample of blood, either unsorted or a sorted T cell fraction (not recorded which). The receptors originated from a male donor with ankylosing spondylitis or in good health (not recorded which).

Here the CDR3 reads CASSLGSTYNSPLHF. Here the CDR3 DNA reads TGCGCCAGCAGCTTGGGGTCCACCTATAATTCACCCCTCCACTTT. The chain joins TRBV5-1 to TRBJ1-6, with D uncertain. Germline-derived CDR1 and CDR2 are SGHRS and YFSETQ. This CDR3 is 15 amino acids long. Trimming pared 0 bases from V and 2 bases from J, leaving 6 bases between.

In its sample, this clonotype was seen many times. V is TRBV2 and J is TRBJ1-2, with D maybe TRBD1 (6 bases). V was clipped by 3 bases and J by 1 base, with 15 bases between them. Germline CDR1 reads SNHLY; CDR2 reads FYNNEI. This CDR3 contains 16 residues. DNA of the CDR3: TGTGCCAGCAGTGACTCGTTCGAGGACAGTAACTATGGCTACACCTTC. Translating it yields CASSDSFEDSNYGYTF.

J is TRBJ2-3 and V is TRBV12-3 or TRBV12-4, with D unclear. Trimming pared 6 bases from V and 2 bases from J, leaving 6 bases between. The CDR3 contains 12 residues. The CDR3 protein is CASSWTTDTQYF. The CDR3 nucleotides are TGTGCCAGCAGCTGGACCACAGATACGCAGTATTTT.

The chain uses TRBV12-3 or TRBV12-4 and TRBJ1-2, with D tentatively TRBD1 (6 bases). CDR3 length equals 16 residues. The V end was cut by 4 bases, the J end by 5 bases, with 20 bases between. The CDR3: CASSYPRDKSNYGYTF. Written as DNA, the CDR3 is TGTGCCAGCAGTTATCCCCGGGACAAAAGCAATTATGGCTACACCTTC.

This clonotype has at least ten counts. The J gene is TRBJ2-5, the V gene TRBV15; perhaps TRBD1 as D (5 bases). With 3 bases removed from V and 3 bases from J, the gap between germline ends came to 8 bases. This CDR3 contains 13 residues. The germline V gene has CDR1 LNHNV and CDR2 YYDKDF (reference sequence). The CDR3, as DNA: TGTGCCACCAGCAGGACAGAGAAAGAGACCCAGTACTTC. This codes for CATSRTEKETQYF.

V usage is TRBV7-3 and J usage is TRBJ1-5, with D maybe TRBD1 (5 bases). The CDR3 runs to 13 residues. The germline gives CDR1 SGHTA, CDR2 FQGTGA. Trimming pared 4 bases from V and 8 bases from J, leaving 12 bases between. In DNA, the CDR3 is TGTGCCAGCAGCTCCCTAGGGGAGGAGCCCCAGCATTTT. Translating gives CASSSLGEEPQHF. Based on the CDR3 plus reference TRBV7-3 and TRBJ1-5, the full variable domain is GAGVSQTPSNKVTEKGKYVELRCDPISGHTALYWYRQSLGQGPEFLIYFQGTGAADDSGLPNDRFFAVRPEGSVSTLKIQRTERGDSAVYLCASSSLGEEPQHFGDGTRLSIL.

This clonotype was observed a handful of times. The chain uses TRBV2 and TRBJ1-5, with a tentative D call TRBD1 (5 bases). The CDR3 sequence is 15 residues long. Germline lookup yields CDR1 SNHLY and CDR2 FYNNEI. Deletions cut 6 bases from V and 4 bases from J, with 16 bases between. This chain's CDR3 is CASRNELGTNQPQHF. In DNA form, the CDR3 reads TGTGCCAGCAGGAATGAGCTCGGGACTAATCAGCCCCAGCATTTT. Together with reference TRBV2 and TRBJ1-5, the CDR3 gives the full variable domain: EPEVTQTPSHQVTQMGQEVILRCVPISNHLYFYWYRQILGQKVEFLVSFYNNEISEKSEIFDDQFSVERPDGSNFTLKIRSTKLEDSAMYFCASRNELGTNQPQHFGDGTRLSIL.